Sequencing of this T cell receptor beta chain was carried out in a study of identical twins. MiXCR, applied by TCRdb to the 5' RACE reads, yields one record per CDR3 protein. The repertoire consists of about 700,000 distinct CDR3 sequences, with more than 6.5% occurring once and the leading ten covering around 0.98%. General study points: Among out-of-frame alpha sequences shared by twins, low generation probability occurred in excess.

This clonotype was picked up a small number of times. The antigen remains unidentified. The CDR3 covers 15 residues. V dropped 2 bases and J dropped 9 bases, with 17 bases sitting between them. Germline V gene lookup returns CDR1 MNHEY and CDR2 SVGEGT. The data were also submitted as part of a second study, on yellow fever vaccine responses in identical twins.

What was sequenced was PBMCs. The sequence derives from a woman aged 18-30 years in good health. The chain couples TRBV6-2 or TRBV6-3 to TRBJ2-1; maybe TRBD2 (6 bases). DNA of the CDR3: TGTGCCAGCAGTTACCTTGGGACTCAATACGGTGAGCAGTTCTTC. As protein: CASSYLGTQYGEQFF.